Shown below are 16 T cell receptor beta chains from a single sample sequenced in a study of T-cell reconstitution after alpha-beta-depleted transplantation in children. Preparation of the TCRbeta library was carried out with unique molecular identifiers. TCRdb independently ran MiXCR on the PCR reads; one entry per CDR3 protein. The sample holds about 200,000 distinct CDR3 sequences, around 7% seen once. The source material was PBMCs, sampled before TCRalphabeta/CD19-depleted stem cell transplant. The receptor source for this set is a boy under 10 years old with acute lymphoblastic leukemia, due to receive a stem cell transplant.

This clonotype has just a few counts. The rearrangement joins TRBV9 to TRBJ1-4, with D uncertain. Per germline, CDR1 SGDLS and CDR2 YYNGEE. The CDR3 contains 15 residues. V lost 0 bases, J lost 8 bases, and 14 bases lay in between. The CDR3 DNA reads TGTGCCAGCAGCGTAGGGGTCGGGGTTCGGGAAAAACTGTTTTTT. Its translation is CASSVGVGVREKLFF.

This clonotype has a count of ten or more. The chain links TRBV7-8 to TRBJ1-4; D might be TRBD1 (5 bases). V was trimmed by 0 bases and J by 0 bases, leaving 8 bases between them. Germline CDR1 reads SGHVS; CDR2 reads FQNEAQ. The CDR3 contains 16 residues. The CDR3 loop reads CASSLAGGATNEKLFF. CDR3 in DNA: TGTGCCAGCAGCTTAGCGGGGGGTGCAACTAATGAAAAACTGTTTTTT.

Ten or more counts support this clonotype. This sequence joins TRBV4-3 and TRBJ1-6; D remains ambiguous. This CDR3 comprises 14 residues. CDR1 and CDR2 (germline): LGHNA, YSLEER. V was trimmed by 0 bases and J by 8 bases, leaving 8 bases between them. CDR3: CASSQDLADSPLHF. The CDR3 nucleotides read TGCGCCAGCAGCCAAGATCTGGCAGATTCACCCCTCCACTTT.

This clonotype was observed at least ten times. The gene calls are TRBV6-1 and TRBJ1-5, with TRBD1 as a possible D gene (5 bases). Germline CDR1 and CDR2: MNHNS and SASEGT. The CDR3 has 14 residues. Trimming left V 2 bases short and J 6 bases short, with 11 bases between. The CDR3 DNA reads TGTGCCAGCAGTGAAAACCAGGGATTTCAGCCCCAGCATTTT. It yields the protein CASSENQGFQPQHF.

This clonotype was recorded at least ten times. The rearrangement links TRBV20-1 to TRBJ2-7, with D uncertain. V lost 3 bases, J lost 11 bases, and 14 bases lay in between. Germline CDR1 reads DFQATT; CDR2 reads SNEGSKA (reference sequence). The CDR3 length is 11 residues. DNA of the CDR3: TGCAGTGCTAGCGGCCCTGCTCGGGAGTACTTC. This gives the protein CSASGPAREYF.

The J gene is TRBJ1-5, the V gene TRBV27; no firm D call. Looked up from germline, CDR1 is MNHEY and CDR2 is SMNVEV (reference sequence). There are 13 residues in the CDR3. V was trimmed by 5 bases and J by 7 bases, leaving 12 bases between them. Here the CDR3 reads CASSAFTGQPQHF. The CDR3 DNA is TGTGCCAGCAGTGCATTCACGGGGCAGCCCCAGCATTTT.

This clonotype was seen more than once but under ten times. The rearrangement uses TRBV28 and TRBJ1-6; 8 nucleotides line up with TRBD1. Trimming cost V 7 bases and J 10 bases; bases outside gene matches: 6. Germline V CDR1 and CDR2: MDHEN, SYDVKM. CDR3 length: 13 residues. The CDR3, as DNA: TGTGCCAGCACCCCAGGGGGCGCATCACCCCTCCACTTT. It encodes CASTPGGASPLHF.

This clonotype was detected ten times or more. The gene calls are TRBV28 and TRBJ1-1; D is perhaps TRBD1 (6 bases). This CDR3 comprises 17 residues. Trimming shortened V by 0 bases and J by 0 bases, and 14 bases separated the two germline ends. CDR1 and CDR2 from the germline V gene are MDHEN and SYDVKM. The CDR3 DNA is TGTGCCAGCAGTTTATGGGGAGGGGGACTATTGAACACTGAAGCTTTCTTT. Its protein product is CASSLWGGGLLNTEAFF.

Many counts were recorded for this clonotype. CDR3 coding DNA: TGTGCCAGCAGGGACTCGGGTGAGCAGTTCTTC. This translates into CASRDSGEQFF. The chain uses TRBV28 and TRBJ2-1, with a weak D call TRBD2 (5 bases). CDR1 is MDHEN, CDR2 SYDVKM, per germline. The CDR3 has 11 amino acids. The ends were cut back, 6 bases at V and 9 bases at J, with 9 bases in the middle.

Many counts were recorded for this clonotype. CDR3 protein: CASSQGDSFTDTQYF. As DNA, the CDR3 is TGTGCCAGCAGTCAGGGGGACTCTTTCACAGATACGCAGTATTTT. The genes are TRBV7-9 and TRBJ2-3, with D possibly being TRBD1 (7 bases). The CDR3 length is 15 residues. Germline loops: CDR1 SEHNR, CDR2 FQNEAQ (reference sequence). The V end lost 6 bases, the J end lost 2 bases, and 15 bases lay between the germline ends.

The V and J genes are TRBV11-2 and TRBJ2-7, with D perhaps matching TRBD1 (6 bases). Deletions cut 2 bases from V and 3 bases from J, with 11 bases between. The length of the CDR3 is 14 residues. Germline V gives CDR1 SGHAT, CDR2 FQNNGV. The CDR3 DNA reads TGTGCCAGCAGCTTACGGGACATAGGCTACGAGCAGTACTTC. Its protein is CASSLRDIGYEQYF. Together with reference TRBV11-2 and TRBJ2-7, the CDR3 gives the full variable domain: EAGVAQSPRYKIIEKRQSVAFWCNPISGHATLYWYQQILGQGPKLLIQFQNNGVVDDSQLPKDRFSAERLKGVDSTLKIQPAKLEDSAVYLCASSLRDIGYEQYFGPGTRLTVT.

This clonotype has only a few counts. This rearrangement joins TRBV6-1 to TRBJ2-4; 8 nucleotides match TRBD1. V shed 6 bases and J 3 bases; nucleotides not matched to a gene: 4. This CDR3 spans 14 amino acids. CDR1 is MNHNS and CDR2 is SASEGT in the germline V gene. In DNA form, the CDR3 reads TGTGCCAGCAGCCAAGGGACAGGCAAAAACATTCAGTACTTC. It translates to CASSQGTGKNIQYF.

The sample holds a few counts of this clonotype. This chain joins TRBV20-1 and TRBJ2-1, with D perhaps TRBD2 (6 bases). Trimming removed 3 bases at V and 5 bases at J, with 17 bases between. CDR3 length: 15 amino acids. Per the germline V gene, CDR1 is DFQATT and CDR2 is SNEGSKA (reference sequence). The CDR3 region has the DNA TGCAGTGCTAGGGGCCCGCAGGGACTTGACAATGAGCAGTTCTTC. The encoded protein is CSARGPQGLDNEQFF.

This clonotype was observed at least ten times. The gene calls are TRBV27 and TRBJ2-3; D is ambiguous. V lost 1 base and J lost 2, with 7 bases in between. This CDR3 contains 14 residues. Germline V gives CDR1 MNHEY, CDR2 SMNVEV (reference sequence). The CDR3 bases are TGTGCCAGCAGTTTATATCCTAACACAGATACGCAGTATTTT. Protein: CASSLYPNTDTQYF.

The chain carries TRBV11-2 and TRBJ2-1, with D perhaps TRBD2 (6 bases). CDR3 size: 19 residues. Trimming pared 5 bases from V and 3 bases from J, leaving 26 bases between. The germline V gene encodes CDR1 SGHAT and CDR2 FQNNGV. The CDR3 region has the DNA TGTGCCAGCAGCCCCTCCACCCCTCCGAGGCTAGCGAACTACAATGAGCAGTTCTTC. Its translation: CASSPSTPPRLANYNEQFF.

This clonotype has a count of ten or more. CDR3: CASRLAGLRSYNEQFF. In DNA form, the CDR3 reads TGTGCCAGCAGGCTAGCAGGGCTCCGCTCCTACAATGAGCAGTTCTTC. The rearrangement links TRBV7-2 to TRBJ2-1, with D perhaps being TRBD1 or TRBD2 (5 bases each). The CDR3 is made up of 16 amino acids. Germline CDR1 SGHTA, CDR2 FQGNSA. Trimming left V 6 bases short and J 0 bases short, with 15 bases between.